The clone carrying this TCR beta chain was counted a few times. Its target is unknown. The record originates from a study of CD8 T cells in Susac syndrome. The CDR3 totals 12 residues. Germline CDR1 GTSNPN, CDR2 SVGIG (reference sequence). Trimming took 3 bases from V and 6 from J, leaving 12 bases between them. Study-wide results and caveats: The TCR sequencing and HLA analysis in the study involved a relatively small number of individuals, as the study acknowledged.

Roughly 0.5 to 1 ug RNA was reverse transcribed with random hexamers. The method of amplification for TCR beta CDR3 was immunoSEQ multiplex PCR, covering 54 Vbeta and 13 Jbeta. MiXCR, applied by TCRdb to the immunoSEQ multiplex PCR reads, yields one record per CDR3 protein. The sample carries over 300,000 distinct CDR3 sequences, around 90% recorded once. This chain links TRBV30 with TRBJ2-7; D gene ambiguous. This receptor was obtained from a human donor with multiple sclerosis. Sequenced material: CD4+ T cells from PBMCs. The CDR3 protein is CAWSDGWAEQYF. The DNA of the CDR3 is TGTGCCTGGAGCGACGGGTGGGCCGAGCAGTACTTC.